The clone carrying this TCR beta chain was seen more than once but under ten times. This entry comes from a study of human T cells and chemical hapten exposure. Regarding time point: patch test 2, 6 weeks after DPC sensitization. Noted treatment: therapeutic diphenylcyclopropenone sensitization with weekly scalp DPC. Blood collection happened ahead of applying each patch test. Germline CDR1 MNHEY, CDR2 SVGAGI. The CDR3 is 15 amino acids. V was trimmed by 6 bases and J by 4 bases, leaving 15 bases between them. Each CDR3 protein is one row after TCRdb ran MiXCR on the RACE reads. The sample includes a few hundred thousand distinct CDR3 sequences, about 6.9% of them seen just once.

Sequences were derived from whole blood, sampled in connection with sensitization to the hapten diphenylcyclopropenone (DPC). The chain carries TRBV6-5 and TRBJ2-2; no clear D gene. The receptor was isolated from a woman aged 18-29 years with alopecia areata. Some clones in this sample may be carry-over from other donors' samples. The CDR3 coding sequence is TGTGCCAGCAGCTTTTCAGAGCAGAGCACCGGGGAGCTGTTTTTT. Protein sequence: CASSFSEQSTGELFF.